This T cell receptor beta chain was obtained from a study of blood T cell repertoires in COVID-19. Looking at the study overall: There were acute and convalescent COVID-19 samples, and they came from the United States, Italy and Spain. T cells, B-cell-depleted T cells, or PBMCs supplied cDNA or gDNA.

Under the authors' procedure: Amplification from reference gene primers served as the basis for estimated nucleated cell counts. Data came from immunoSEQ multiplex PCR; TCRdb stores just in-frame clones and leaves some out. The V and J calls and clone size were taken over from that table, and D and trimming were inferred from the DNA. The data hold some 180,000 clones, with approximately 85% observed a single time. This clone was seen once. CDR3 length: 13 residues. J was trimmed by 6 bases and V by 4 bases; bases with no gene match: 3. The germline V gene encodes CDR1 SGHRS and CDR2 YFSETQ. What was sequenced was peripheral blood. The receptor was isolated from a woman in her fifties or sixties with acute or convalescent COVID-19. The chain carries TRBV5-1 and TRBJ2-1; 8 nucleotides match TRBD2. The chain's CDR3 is CASSPGLVNEQFF. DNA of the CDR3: TGCGCCAGCAGCCCGGGACTAGTCAATGAGCAGTTCTTC. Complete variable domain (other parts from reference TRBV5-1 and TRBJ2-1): KAGVTQTPRYLIKTRGQQVTLSCSPISGHRSVSWYQQTPGQGLQFLFEYFSETQRNKGNFPGRFSGRQFSNSRSEMNVSTLELGDSALYLCASSPGLVNEQFFGPGTRLTVL.